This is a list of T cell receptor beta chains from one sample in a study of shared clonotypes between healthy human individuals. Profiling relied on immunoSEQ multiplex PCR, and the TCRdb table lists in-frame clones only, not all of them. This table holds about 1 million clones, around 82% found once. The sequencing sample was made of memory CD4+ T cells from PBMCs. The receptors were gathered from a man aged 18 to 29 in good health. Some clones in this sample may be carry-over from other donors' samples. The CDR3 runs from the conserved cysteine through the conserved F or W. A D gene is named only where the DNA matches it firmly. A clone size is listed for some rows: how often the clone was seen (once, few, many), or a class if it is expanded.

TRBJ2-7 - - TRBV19 CASRPGPSYEQYF TGTGCCAGTAGACCAGGGCCCTCCTACGAGCAGTACTTC
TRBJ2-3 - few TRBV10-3 CAISDSSDTQYF TGTGCCATCAGTGATTCATCAGATACGCAGTATTTT
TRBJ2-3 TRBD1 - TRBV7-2 CASALRQGSDTQYF TGTGCCAGCGCATTAAGACAGGGATCAGATACGCAGTATTTT
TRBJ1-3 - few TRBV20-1 CSASDGNTIYF TGCAGTGCTAGTGATGGAAACACCATATATTTT
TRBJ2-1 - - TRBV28 CASTDGRAPYNEQFF TGTGCCAGTACGGACGGCAGGGCCCCGTACAATGAGCAGTTCTTC
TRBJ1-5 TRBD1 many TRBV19 CASSTGTGGNQPQHF TGTGCCAGTAGCACCGGGACAGGGGGCAATCAGCCCCAGCATTTT
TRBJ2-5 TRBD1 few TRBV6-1 CASRGTGIVGTQYF TGTGCCAGCAGGGGGACAGGAATCGTCGGGACCCAGTACTTC
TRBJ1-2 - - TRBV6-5 CASSYSVAGIYGYTF TGTGCCAGCAGTTATTCGGTGGCAGGAATCTATGGCTACACCTTC
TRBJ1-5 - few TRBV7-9 CASSLTQGGQPQHF TGTGCCAGCAGTTTAACCCAGGGAGGTCAGCCCCAGCATTTT
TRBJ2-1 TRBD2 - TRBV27 CASRNRASGPNEQFF TGTGCCAGCAGGAATAGGGCTAGCGGGCCCAATGAGCAGTTCTTC
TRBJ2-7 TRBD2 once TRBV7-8 CASSLAGGRAPEQYF TGTGCCAGCAGCTTAGCGGGCGGGAGGGCCCCCGAGCAGTACTTC
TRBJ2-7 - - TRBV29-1 CSVRSIYSSHEQYF TGCAGCGTTCGTTCCATTTATAGCTCCCACGAGCAGTACTTC
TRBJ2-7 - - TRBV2 CASRPDTGEQYF TGTGCCAGCAGACCCGATACGGGCGAGCAGTACTTC
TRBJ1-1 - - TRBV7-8 CASSPLTAMNTEAFF TGTGCCAGCAGCCCCCTGACAGCGATGAACACTGAAGCTTTCTTT
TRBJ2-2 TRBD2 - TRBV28 CASSLYGSGRSNTGELFF TGTGCCAGCAGTTTATATGGTAGCGGGAGGTCGAACACCGGGGAGCTGTTTTTT
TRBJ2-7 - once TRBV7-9 CASSFWAGNDEQYF TGTGCCAGCAGCTTTTGGGCCGGGAACGACGAGCAGTACTTC
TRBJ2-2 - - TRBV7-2 CASSLYAGELFF TGTGCCAGCAGCTTATACGCCGGGGAGCTGTTTTTT
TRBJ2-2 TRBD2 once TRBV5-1 CASSPTSGWLNTGELFF TGCGCCAGCAGCCCGACTAGCGGGTGGCTGAACACCGGGGAGCTGTTTTTT
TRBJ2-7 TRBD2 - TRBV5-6 CASSSLLSGTDPYEQYF TGTGCCAGCAGCTCTTTACTTAGCGGGACTGACCCCTACGAGCAGTACTTC
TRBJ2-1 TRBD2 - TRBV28 CASRLAGVRDEQFF TGTGCCAGTCGACTAGCGGGAGTTCGTGATGAGCAGTTCTTC
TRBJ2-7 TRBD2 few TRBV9 CASSVRAGGEQYF TGTGCCAGCAGCGTACGGGCGGGAGGCGAGCAGTACTTC
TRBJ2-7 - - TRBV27 CASSLGANTYEQYF TGTGCCAGCAGTTTAGGGGCAAATACCTACGAGCAGTACTTC
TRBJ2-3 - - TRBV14 CASSQASGTGSQYF TGTGCCAGCAGCCAAGCTAGCGGGACAGGATCGCAGTATTTT
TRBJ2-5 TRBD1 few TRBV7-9 CASSFQDRGGTQYF TGTGCCAGCAGCTTCCAGGACAGGGGAGGGACCCAGTACTTC
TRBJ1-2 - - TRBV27 CASSLGYGTFTF TGTGCCAGCAGTTTAGGTTACGGAACTTTCACCTTC
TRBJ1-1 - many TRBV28 CASSPIRRAGTEAFF TGTGCCAGCAGCCCCATTAGGAGGGCTGGGACTGAAGCTTTCTTT
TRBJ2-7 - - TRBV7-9 CASTSQGGTSYEQYF TGTGCCAGCACCTCACAAGGAGGAACATCCTACGAGCAGTACTTC
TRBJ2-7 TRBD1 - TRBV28 CASSLTGGFEQYF TGTGCCAGCAGTTTAACAGGGGGTTTTGAGCAGTACTTC
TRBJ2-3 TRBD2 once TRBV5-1 CASSLVGLAGVADTQYF TGCGCCAGCAGCTTGGTAGGCCTAGCGGGAGTAGCAGATACGCAGTATTTT
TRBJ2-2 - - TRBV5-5 CASSLEFSNTGELFF TGTGCCAGCAGCTTGGAATTCTCCAACACCGGGGAGCTGTTTTTT
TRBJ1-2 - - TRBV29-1 CSAATGDNYGYTF TGCAGCGCAGCGACAGGCGATAACTATGGCTACACCTTC
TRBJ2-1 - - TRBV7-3 CASSLTSGRSYNEQFF TGTGCCAGCAGCTTAACTAGCGGACGCTCCTACAATGAGCAGTTCTTC
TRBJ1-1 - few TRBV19 CASSIVRGYMNTEAFF TGTGCCAGTAGTATCGTTCGGGGGTACATGAACACTGAAGCTTTCTTT